One T cell receptor (beta chain) is described in this entry. Its target is not known. Generated by immunoSEQ multiplex PCR, the TCRdb table keeps only in-frame clones and is missing some. This table has some 390,000 clones, 80% to 90% appearing once. This CDR3 has 15 residues. The V end was cut by 5 bases, the J end by 4 bases, with 17 bases between. Per the germline V gene, CDR1 is SGHNT and CDR2 is YENEEA. This sample stems from a study of Ad26.COV2.S vaccination and SARS-CoV-2 variants. The treatment: some 19 received Ad26.COV2.S at low or high dose, single or two shots; five or six received placebo; per-sample allocation not given. Day 63 after the first injection of vaccine or placebo was the sampling time. SARS-CoV-2 spike from the Wuhan strain was encoded by the vaccine, an Ad26 vector. Broader study findings: Breadth and depth estimates from TCRs may understate total T cell responses. Vaccine and placebo recipients had comparable breadth of non-spike TCRs. Spike-specific TCR breadth was greater after Ad26.COV2.S than placebo.

The receptor's source is a person aged 18-60 years who received the Ad26.COV2.S COVID-19 vaccine or a placebo. Sequencing was performed on peripheral blood, taken in a trial of Ad26.COV2.S vaccine versus placebo. V usage is TRBV11-3 and J usage is TRBJ2-5; no clear D. The CDR3 DNA is TGTGCCAGCAGCGATGCCGGTGCGTTCCCAGAGACCCAGTACTTC. This translates into CASSDAGAFPETQYF.